This entry is about one TCR beta chain. Its specificity is not known. The entry originates in a study of T cell responses to AZD1222 COVID-19 vaccine. Findings and limits, study-wide: Females outnumbered males among donors, who were mostly white British; clonal diversity was possibly underestimated. No day 14 peak samples; only post-peak repertoires were characterized. An increase in Spike-specific TCR breadth and depth was observed after two AZD1222 doses. Spike-spanning, vaccine-associated CD4 TCRs were dominant at 160-218 and 743-854.

The CDR3 is 13 amino acids. V gave up 5 bases and J gave up 1 base, with 8 bases separating them. CDR1 and CDR2 (germline): SGHVS, FNYEAQ. Produced via immunoSEQ multiplex PCR; TCRdb's table is partial and in-frame only. The table shows 100,000 to 150,000 clones, with under 90% occurring only once. V and J are TRBV7-6 and TRBJ1-1, with D possibly being TRBD1 (5 bases). This sample comprised peripheral blood, obtained on day 0 of AZD1222 vaccination. This TCR was sampled from an adult in good health. The CDR3, as DNA: TGTGCCAGCAGCGCGGACACGAACACTGAAGCTTTCTTT. Its translation: CASSADTNTEAFF. The full variable domain, rest sourced from reference TRBV7-6 and TRBJ1-1, is GAGVSQSPRYKVTKRGQDVALRCDPISGHVSLYWYRQALGQGPEFLTYFNYEAQQDKSGLPNDRFSAERPEGSISTLTIQRTEQRDSAMYRCASSADTNTEAFFGQGTRLTVV.